This is a list of T cell receptor beta chains from one sample in a study of blood T cell repertoires in COVID-19. Profiled with immunoSEQ multiplex PCR; TCRdb holds only in-frame clones, not every one. The data contain around 30,000 clones, 65% to 90% of them singletons. Sequencing was done on a sample of peripheral blood. Receptors were obtained from a man between 60 and 70 years old with active COVID-19. The CDR3 runs from the conserved cysteine through the conserved F or W. D genes are given only for firm matches. Rows give clone size only sometimes, using once, few, many, or a class for an expanded clone.

size,D,length,J,V,CDR3,DNA
.,.,13,TRBJ2-3,TRBV7-8,CASSHLSTDTQYF,TGTGCCAGCAGTCACCTAAGCACAGATACGCAGTATTTT
once,.,13,TRBJ2-6,TRBV6-5,CASSRSGANVLTF,TGTGCCAGCAGCCGCTCTGGGGCCAACGTCCTGACTTTC
.,TRBD1,15,TRBJ2-1,TRBV11-3,CASSQDRQTYNEQFF,TGTGCCAGCAGCCAGGACAGGCAAACCTACAATGAGCAGTTCTTC
.,.,11,TRBJ2-1,TRBV6-1,CASSERNEQFF,TGTGCCAGCAGTGAGCGTAATGAGCAGTTCTTC
.,.,13,TRBJ1-2,TRBV7-3,CASSLKQGVGYTF,TGTGCCAGCAGCTTAAAACAGGGAGTAGGCTACACCTTC
.,.,13,TRBJ1-4,TRBV29-1,CSVRRATNEKLFF,TGCAGCGTCCGGAGGGCAACTAATGAAAAACTGTTTTTT
.,TRBD2,17,TRBJ2-2,TRBV18,CASSPPWTSGAHGELFF,TGTGCCAGCTCACCACCTTGGACTAGCGGGGCCCACGGGGAGCTGTTTTTT
.,TRBD1,14,TRBJ1-2,TRBV6-1,CASSADRKDYGYTF,TGTGCCAGCAGCGCGGACAGGAAGGACTATGGCTACACCTTC
.,TRBD2,15,TRBJ2-4,TRBV28,CASRGRGLAVNIQYF,TGTGCCAGCAGAGGACGGGGACTAGCGGTTAACATTCAGTACTTC
.,TRBD1,14,TRBJ1-2,TRBV28,CASSSAGTVYGYTF,TGTGCCAGCAGTTCGGCCGGGACAGTTTATGGCTACACCTTC
.,TRBD2,15,TRBJ2-3,TRBV5-1,CASSLLAGNSDTQYF,TGCGCCAGCAGTCTACTAGCGGGAAATTCAGATACGCAGTATTTT
.,TRBD2,17,TRBJ2-1,TRBV11-2,CASSLGARGLAYDEQFF,TGTGCCAGCAGCTTAGGGGCCCGGGGACTAGCGTACGATGAGCAGTTCTTC
.,.,15,TRBJ1-1,TRBV5-1,CASSLLSTGNTEAFF,TGCGCCAGCAGCCTCCTATCAACAGGGAACACTGAAGCTTTCTTT
.,TRBD2,15,TRBJ2-1,TRBV5-5,CASSHLAGVPNEQFF,TGTGCCAGCAGCCACCTGGCGGGAGTACCCAATGAGCAGTTCTTC
once,TRBD1,16,TRBJ2-5,TRBV7-2,CASSLGQGYLQETQYF,TGTGCCAGCAGCTTAGGACAGGGATATCTCCAAGAGACCCAGTACTTC
.,.,12,TRBJ2-1,TRBV28,CASTGYVNEQFF,TGTGCCAGCACCGGTTACGTGAATGAGCAGTTCTTC
.,TRBD1,15,TRBJ1-5,TRBV9,CASSVTGASNQPQHF,TGTGCCAGCAGCGTCACAGGGGCAAGCAATCAGCCCCAGCATTTT
few,TRBD2,15,TRBJ2-5,TRBV9,CASSLGGRGEETQYF,TGTGCCAGCAGCCTTGGCGGGAGGGGGGAAGAGACCCAGTACTTC
once,TRBD2,15,TRBJ2-5,TRBV6-5,CASSGGLGLGETQYF,TGTGCCAGCAGCGGAGGACTAGGCCTGGGAGAGACCCAGTACTTC
.,.,14,TRBJ2-1,TRBV5-1,CASSLSLALNEQFF,TGCGCCAGCAGCTTGAGTCTAGCCCTCAATGAGCAGTTCTTC
.,TRBD2,18,TRBJ2-2,TRBV19,CASSGRGSGIVWTGELFF,TGTGCCAGTAGTGGGCGGGGTAGCGGGATCGTCTGGACCGGGGAGCTGTTTTTT
.,.,15,TRBJ2-1,TRBV9,CASSPPDSRYNEQFF,TGTGCCAGCAGCCCTCCCGACTCGCGCTACAATGAGCAGTTCTTC
.,.,14,TRBJ2-7,TRBV18,CASSPSTQSYEQYF,TGTGCCAGCTCACCTTCAACACAATCCTACGAGCAGTACTTC
few,.,14,TRBJ2-2,TRBV5-1,CASSLVARTGELFF,TGCGCCAGCAGCTTGGTAGCCCGCACCGGGGAGCTGTTTTTT
.,.,14,TRBJ1-5,TRBV27,CASSSYPGNQPQHF,TGTGCCAGCAGTTCTTACCCAGGGAATCAGCCCCAGCATTTT
.,.,13,TRBJ2-5,TRBV19,CASSIQAQETQYF,TGTGCCAGTAGTATTCAGGCCCAAGAGACCCAGTACTTC
.,.,13,TRBJ2-7,TRBV19,CASRRGGSHEQYF,TGTGCCAGTAGGAGAGGAGGGTCCCACGAGCAGTACTTC
.,.,14,TRBJ2-1,TRBV18,CASSPGTGVHEQFF,TGTGCCAGCTCACCTGGGACGGGGGTCCATGAGCAGTTCTTC